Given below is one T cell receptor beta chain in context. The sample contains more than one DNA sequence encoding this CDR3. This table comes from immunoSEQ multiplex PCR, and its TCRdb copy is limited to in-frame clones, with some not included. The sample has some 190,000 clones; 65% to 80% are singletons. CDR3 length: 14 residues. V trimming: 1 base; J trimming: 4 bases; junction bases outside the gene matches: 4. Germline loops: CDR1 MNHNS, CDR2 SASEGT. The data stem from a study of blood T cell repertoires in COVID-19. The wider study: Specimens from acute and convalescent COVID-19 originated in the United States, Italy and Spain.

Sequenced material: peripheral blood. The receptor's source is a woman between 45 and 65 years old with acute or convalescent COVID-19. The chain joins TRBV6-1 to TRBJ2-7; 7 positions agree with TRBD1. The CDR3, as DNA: TGTGCCAGCAGTGAAGGGACAGGCCGTTACGAGCAGTACTTC. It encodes CASSEGTGRYEQYF.